This T cell receptor (beta chain) was identified during a study of T cells in women clearing cervical HPV infection. Study findings and constraints: Effector/memory and HPV-specific T cells were not isolated, and association timing is unknown. Combining TCR richness with V gene abundances gave roughly 0.84 AUC.

All donors had a single incident cervical HPV16 infection, not prevalent. Trimming took off 3 bases at V and 6 bases at J, with 9 bases between the two ends. Germline lookup yields CDR1 MNHEY and CDR2 SMNVEV (reference sequence). This CDR3 region has 13 residues. Average input was approximately 1,100 ng genomic DNA for immunoSEQ TCR beta CDR3 amplification. Here immunoSEQ multiplex PCR was the method, and the copy in TCRdb shows in-frame clones only, minus some. The listing contains 30,000 to 35,000 clones. As for this clone: Its antigen is currently unknown. From the germline J gene comes the end of the CDR3, since the read stops 3 residues before it.

The sample consisted of blood buffy coat. This sequence joins TRBV27 and TRBJ1-5, with D perhaps matching TRBD1 (5 bases). This TCR came from a woman between 18 and 69 years old with a cervical HPV16 infection that either progressed to CIN3+ or cleared (not recorded which). This CDR3 reads CASSFERGQPQHF. The CDR3 bases that were read are TGTGCCAGCAGTTTTGAAAGGGGTCAGCCC.